The rows below give T cell receptor beta chains drawn from one sample of a study of T cells in Graves' hyperthyroidism and ophthalmopathy. TCRdb processed the multiplex PCR reads anew with MiXCR; each CDR3 protein has one entry. The sample lists 450,000 to 700,000 distinct CDR3 sequences, 40% to 55% seen once, with around 20% in the top ten. Sequencing was performed on peripheral blood or thyroid tissue (not recorded which). Receptors originate from an adult woman with Graves' disease, either hyperthyroidism or ophthalmopathy (not recorded which). CDR3s include the opening cysteine and the closing phenylalanine or tryptophan. The order of the fields is clone size, J gene, V gene, CDR3 protein. Some rows have no size entry. The others give once, few or many, or a class for an expanded clone.

clone size: NA; J gene: TRBJ1-1; V gene: TRBV12-3/TRBV12-4; CDR3 protein: CASSSYRVNEAFF
clone size: many; J gene: TRBJ2-7; V gene: TRBV20-1; CDR3 protein: CSARTGWEYEQYF
clone size: NA; J gene: TRBJ2-7; V gene: TRBV13; CDR3 protein: CASSLRGRTYF
clone size: NA; J gene: TRBJ2-7; V gene: TRBV5-6; CDR3 protein: CASTSLGGLGYEQYF
clone size: many; J gene: TRBJ2-7; V gene: TRBV19; CDR3 protein: CASTPRVASGRREQYF
clone size: once; J gene: TRBJ2-2; V gene: TRBV7-2; CDR3 protein: CASSIFGELFF
clone size: many; J gene: TRBJ2-7; V gene: TRBV20-1; CDR3 protein: CSADPPGQRNSYEQYF
clone size: NA; J gene: TRBJ1-1; V gene: TRBV7-8; CDR3 protein: CASRRGGDTEAFF
clone size: few; J gene: TRBJ2-5; V gene: TRBV6-1; CDR3 protein: CASSEAAGGGETQYF
clone size: NA; J gene: TRBJ1-2; V gene: TRBV10-1; CDR3 protein: CASSESPGHNGYTF
clone size: few; J gene: TRBJ1-1; V gene: TRBV10-2; CDR3 protein: CASSLPGQGAGTEAFF
clone size: NA; J gene: TRBJ1-6; V gene: TRBV4-1; CDR3 protein: CASSQAPGQGNSPLHF
clone size: NA; J gene: TRBJ1-2; V gene: TRBV7-9; CDR3 protein: CASSLISAGTNYGYTF
clone size: many; J gene: TRBJ1-4; V gene: TRBV4-1; CDR3 protein: CASSQVVKEKLFF
clone size: NA; J gene: TRBJ2-5; V gene: TRBV2; CDR3 protein: CASSEVRWTQQYF
clone size: few; J gene: TRBJ2-5; V gene: TRBV6-5; CDR3 protein: CASSYRGLETQYF
clone size: NA; J gene: TRBJ1-6; V gene: TRBV15; CDR3 protein: CATSSLPGGSPLHF
clone size: many; J gene: TRBJ1-1; V gene: TRBV12-3/TRBV12-4; CDR3 protein: CASSLSATPNTEAFF
clone size: many; J gene: TRBJ2-5; V gene: TRBV6-2/TRBV6-3; CDR3 protein: CASSYPTGQETQYF
clone size: few; J gene: TRBJ1-4; V gene: TRBV4-1; CDR3 protein: CASSPLRRENEKLFF
clone size: once; J gene: TRBJ1-2; V gene: TRBV29-1; CDR3 protein: CSVLEGSLYGYTF
clone size: many; J gene: TRBJ1-1; V gene: TRBV5-1; CDR3 protein: CASSPITGNTEAFF
clone size: NA; J gene: TRBJ2-2; V gene: TRBV19; CDR3 protein: CASSMAKTGELFF
clone size: NA; J gene: TRBJ1-5; V gene: TRBV13; CDR3 protein: CASSLGQASNQPQHF
clone size: NA; J gene: TRBJ1-1; V gene: TRBV13; CDR3 protein: CASSFRDTHTEAFF
clone size: many; J gene: TRBJ1-2; V gene: TRBV7-2; CDR3 protein: CASSSTTTTIYGYTF
clone size: many; J gene: TRBJ1-4; V gene: TRBV12-3/TRBV12-4; CDR3 protein: CASSFLHNYEKLFF
clone size: NA; J gene: TRBJ2-7; V gene: TRBV10-1; CDR3 protein: CASTPGLKTGNEQYF
clone size: few; J gene: TRBJ1-6; V gene: TRBV4-1; CDR3 protein: CASSQRDRSSSYNSPLHF
clone size: NA; J gene: TRBJ1-4; V gene: TRBV18; CDR3 protein: CASSRGPNEKLFF
clone size: NA; J gene: TRBJ1-1; V gene: TRBV7-3; CDR3 protein: CASGGEGNTEAFF
clone size: many; J gene: TRBJ1-5; V gene: TRBV12-3/TRBV12-4; CDR3 protein: CASSHTSDGNQPQHF